Detailed here is one T cell receptor (beta chain). Germline V gene data show CDR1 as KGHSH and CDR2 as LQKENI. The CDR3 loop spans 17 amino acids. With 0 bases clipped from V and 4 bases from J, the junction kept 11 bases outside the gene matches. This entry comes from a study of identical twins. Each CDR3 protein gets one entry after TCRdb re-called the 5' RACE reads with MiXCR. The table has 1.5 million to 2 million distinct CDR3 sequences, about 32% seen once; the top ten hold about 0.27%. The TCR comes from a newborn girl in good health. The rearrangement joins TRBV18 to TRBJ1-1; 7 bases line up with TRBD1. The sequenced material came from cord blood. The CDR3 sequence: CASSPPNRGDALTEAFF. In DNA, the CDR3 is TGTGCCAGCTCACCACCAAACAGGGGAGACGCCCTCACTGAAGCTTTCTTT.